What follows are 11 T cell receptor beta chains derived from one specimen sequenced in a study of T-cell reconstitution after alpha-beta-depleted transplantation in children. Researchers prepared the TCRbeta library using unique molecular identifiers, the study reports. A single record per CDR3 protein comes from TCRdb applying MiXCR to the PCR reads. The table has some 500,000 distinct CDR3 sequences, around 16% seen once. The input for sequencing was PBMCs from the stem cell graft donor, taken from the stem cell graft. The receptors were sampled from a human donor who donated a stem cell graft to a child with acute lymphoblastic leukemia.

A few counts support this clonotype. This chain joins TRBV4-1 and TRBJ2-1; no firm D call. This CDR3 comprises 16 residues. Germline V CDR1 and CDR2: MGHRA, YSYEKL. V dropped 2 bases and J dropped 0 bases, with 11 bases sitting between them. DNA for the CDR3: TGCGCCAGCAGCCAAAGGACCCCAAGCTCCTACAATGAGCAGTTCTTC. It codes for CASSQRTPSSYNEQFF.

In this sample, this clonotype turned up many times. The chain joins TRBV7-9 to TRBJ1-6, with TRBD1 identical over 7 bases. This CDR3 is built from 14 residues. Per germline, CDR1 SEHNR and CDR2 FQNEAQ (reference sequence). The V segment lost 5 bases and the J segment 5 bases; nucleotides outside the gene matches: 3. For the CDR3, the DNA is TGTGCCAGCAGCGCGGGACAGAATAATTCACCCCTCCACTTT. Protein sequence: CASSAGQNNSPLHF.

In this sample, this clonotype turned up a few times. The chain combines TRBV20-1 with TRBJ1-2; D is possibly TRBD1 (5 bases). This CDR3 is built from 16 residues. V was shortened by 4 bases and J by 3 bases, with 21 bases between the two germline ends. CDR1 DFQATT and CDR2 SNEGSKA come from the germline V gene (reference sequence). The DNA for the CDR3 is TGCAGTGCTATCCTGGAGGAGGGGAGTTTTTACTATGGCTACACCTTC. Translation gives CSAILEEGSFYYGYTF.

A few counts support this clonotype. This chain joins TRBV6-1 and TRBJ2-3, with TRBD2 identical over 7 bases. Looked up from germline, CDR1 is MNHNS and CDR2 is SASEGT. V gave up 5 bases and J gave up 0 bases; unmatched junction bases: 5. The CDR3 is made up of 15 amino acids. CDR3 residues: CASSTGLPSTDTQYF. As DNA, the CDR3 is TGTGCCAGCAGTACGGGACTACCTAGCACAGATACGCAGTATTTT.

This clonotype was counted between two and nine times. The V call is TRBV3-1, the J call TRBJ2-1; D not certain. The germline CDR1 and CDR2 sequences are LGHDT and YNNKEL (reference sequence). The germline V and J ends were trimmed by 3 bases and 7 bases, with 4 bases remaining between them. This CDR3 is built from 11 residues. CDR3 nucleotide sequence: TGTGCCAGCAGCCATAGTAATGAGCAGTTCTTC. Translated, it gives CASSHSNEQFF.

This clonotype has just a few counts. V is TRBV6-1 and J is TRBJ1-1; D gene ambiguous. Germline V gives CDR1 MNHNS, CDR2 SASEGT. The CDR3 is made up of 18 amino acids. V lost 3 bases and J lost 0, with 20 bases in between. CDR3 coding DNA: TGTGCCAGCAGTGAGCCGGACGCCCCATTATCTATGAACACTGAAGCTTTCTTT. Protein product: CASSEPDAPLSMNTEAFF.

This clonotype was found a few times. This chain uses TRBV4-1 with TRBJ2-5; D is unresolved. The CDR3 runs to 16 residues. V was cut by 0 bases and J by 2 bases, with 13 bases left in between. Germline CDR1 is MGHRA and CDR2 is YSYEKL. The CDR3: CASSQEGSVFQETQYF. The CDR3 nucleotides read TGCGCCAGCAGCCAAGAGGGTTCTGTCTTTCAAGAGACCCAGTACTTC.

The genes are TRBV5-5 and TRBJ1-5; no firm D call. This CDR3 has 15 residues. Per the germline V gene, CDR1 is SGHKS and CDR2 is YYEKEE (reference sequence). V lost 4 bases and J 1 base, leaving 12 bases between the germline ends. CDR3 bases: TGTGCCAGCAGCCCTGACGGTATGAGCAATCAGCCCCAGCATTTT. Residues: CASSPDGMSNQPQHF. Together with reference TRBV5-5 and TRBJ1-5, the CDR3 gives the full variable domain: DAGVTQSPTHLIKTRGQQVTLRCSPISGHKSVSWYQQVLGQGPQFIFQYYEKEERGRGNFPDRFSARQFPNYSSELNVNALLLGDSALYLCASSPDGMSNQPQHFGDGTRLSIL.

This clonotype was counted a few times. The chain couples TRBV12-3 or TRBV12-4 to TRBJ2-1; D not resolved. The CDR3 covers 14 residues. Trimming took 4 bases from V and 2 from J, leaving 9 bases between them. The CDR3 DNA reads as TGTGCCAGCAGTTCCGAGGCTCCCTACAATGAGCAGTTCTTC. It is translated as CASSSEAPYNEQFF.

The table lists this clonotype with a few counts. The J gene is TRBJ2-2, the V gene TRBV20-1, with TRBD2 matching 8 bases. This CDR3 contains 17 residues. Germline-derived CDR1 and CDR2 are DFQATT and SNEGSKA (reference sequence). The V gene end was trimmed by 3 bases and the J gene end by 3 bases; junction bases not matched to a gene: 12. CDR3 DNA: TGCAGTGCTAGCGGACCTGAAGCGGGAGAATACACCGGGGAGCTGTTTTTT. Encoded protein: CSASGPEAGEYTGELFF.

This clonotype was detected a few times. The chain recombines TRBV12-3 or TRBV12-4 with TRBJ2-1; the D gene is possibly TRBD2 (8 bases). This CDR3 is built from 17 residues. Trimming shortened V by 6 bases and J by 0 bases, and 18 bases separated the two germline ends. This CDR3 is CASREGASGFSYNEQFF. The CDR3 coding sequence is TGTGCCAGCAGGGAGGGGGCTAGCGGGTTCTCCTACAATGAGCAGTTCTTC.